The 26 T cell receptor beta chains below all came from one sample that was sequenced in a study of blood T cell repertoires in COVID-19. The repertoire was sequenced with immunoSEQ multiplex PCR; TCRdb's copy has only in-frame clones and lacks some. The sample records 150,000 to 200,000 clones, about three quarters being singletons. Sequenced input: peripheral blood. The receptors stem from a man between 60 and 75 years old with acute or convalescent COVID-19.

This chain uses TRBV6-1 with TRBJ2-7; maybe TRBD1 (6 bases). V was shortened by 3 bases and J by 3 bases, with 12 bases between the two germline ends. This CDR3 is 14 amino acids long. The germline V gene has CDR1 MNHNS and CDR2 SASEGT. CDR3 coding DNA: TGTGCCAGCAGTGAGGGGGCAGGGGTCTACGAGCAGTACTTC. Amino acid sequence: CASSEGAGVYEQYF.

The chain combines TRBV30 with TRBJ1-5; TRBD1 agrees at 9 bases. This CDR3 has 17 amino acids. V lost 0 bases and J lost 4; bases outside the gene matches: 10. CDR1 and CDR2 from the germline V gene are GTSNPN and SVGIG (reference sequence). DNA of the CDR3: TGTGCCTGGAGTGTTATGGGGACAGGGCGGGAAAATCAGCCCCAGCATTTT. Translation: CAWSVMGTGRENQPQHF.

The table lists this clone with a count of one. The chain couples TRBV3-1 (or the pseudogene TRBV3-2) to TRBJ1-6; a weak D match, TRBD1 (6 bases). Trimming pared 7 bases from V and 4 bases from J, leaving 14 bases between. Germline-derived CDR1 and CDR2 are LGHDT and YNNKEL (reference sequence). This CDR3 comprises 15 residues. The CDR3 nucleotides are TGTGCCAGCAAAACGGACGGACAGTATAATTCACCCCTCCACTTT. It specifies CASKTDGQYNSPLHF.

The rearrangement joins TRBV29-1 to TRBJ2-3; TRBD2 matches 9 bases. Trimming cost V 8 bases and J 3 bases; bases outside gene matches: 21. The CDR3 is 18 amino acids. The germline CDR1 and CDR2 sequences are SQVTM and ANQGSEA. The CDR3 here is CSIKGPRQAGGWTDTQYF. The CDR3 nucleotides read TGCAGCATAAAGGGCCCCCGGCAGGCGGGGGGGTGGACAGATACGCAGTATTTT.

The chain is built from TRBV19 and TRBJ2-7, with a tentative D call TRBD1 (5 bases). Trimming removed 5 bases at V and 5 bases at J, with 10 bases between. The CDR3 is 12 amino acids. Germline V gene data show CDR1 as LNHDA and CDR2 as SQIVND (reference sequence). CDR3 DNA: TGTGCCAGTAGTTCCAGGGATCACGAGCAGTACTTC. Its protein product is CASSSRDHEQYF.

This rearrangement joins TRBV5-6 to TRBJ2-7, with TRBD2 identical over 8 bases. CDR3 length equals 16 residues. Germline V gene sequence: CDR1 SGHDT, CDR2 YYEEEE. V was pared by 4 bases and J by 0 bases, with 9 bases of the junction left unmatched. CDR3 DNA sequence: TGTGCCAGCAGCCCGATCCGACTAGCGTCCTCCTACGAGCAGTACTTC. Encoded protein: CASSPIRLASSYEQYF.

The V and J genes are TRBV5-1 and TRBJ2-7; 8 nucleotides agree with TRBD1. Germline V lookup: CDR1 SGHRS, CDR2 YFSETQ. The length of the CDR3 is 16 residues. The V gene end was trimmed by 1 base and the J gene end by 6 bases; junction bases not matched to a gene: 12. The CDR3 is CASSLNDGTGGSEQYF. The CDR3 DNA reads TGCGCCAGCAGCTTGAATGACGGAACAGGGGGGTCCGAGCAGTACTTC.

This clone came up a few times. J is TRBJ1-4 and V is TRBV19, with 8 nucleotides matching TRBD1. Losses at the gene ends were 3 bases for V and 5 bases for J; bases not matched to a gene: 2. Germline loops: CDR1 LNHDA, CDR2 SQIVND (reference sequence). This CDR3 region has 14 residues. As DNA, the CDR3 is TGTGCCAGTAGTATCAGACAGGGGAATGAAAAACTGTTTTTT. Translating it yields CASSIRQGNEKLFF.

The table lists this clone with a few counts. The chain couples TRBV14 to TRBJ2-6; D unresolved. Germline values: CDR1 SGHDN, CDR2 FVKESK. V was trimmed by 3 bases and J by 4 bases, leaving 10 bases between them. The CDR3 loop spans 15 amino acids. The CDR3 DNA follows: TGTGCCAGCAGCCAGCGAGCGCGAGGGGCCAACGTCCTGACTTTC. This encodes CASSQRARGANVLTF. Full variable domain (remainder filled in from reference TRBV14 and TRBJ2-6): EAGVTQFPSHSVIEKGQTVTLRCDPISGHDNLYWYRRVMGKEIKFLLHFVKESKQDESGMPNNRFLAERTGGTYSTLKVQPAELEDSGVYFCASSQRARGANVLTFGAGSRLTVL.

This clone has a handful of counts. The chain uses TRBV7-8 and TRBJ2-1, with TRBD1 identical over 12 bases. J gave up 7 bases and V 4 bases, and 8 bases lay outside the gene matches. Germline assignment: CDR1 SGHVS and CDR2 FQNEAQ. The CDR3 contains 16 residues. CDR3 protein: CASSSGWDRGRNEQFF. CDR3 in DNA: TGTGCCAGCAGCTCAGGATGGGACAGGGGGCGGAATGAGCAGTTCTTC.

This clone was seen once. DNA of the CDR3: TGTGCCATCAGTGAGTCTGGACAGGGCGGCTATGGCTACACCTTC. This gives the protein CAISESGQGGYGYTF. The rearrangement links TRBV10-3 to TRBJ1-2; TRBD1 aligns across 8 bases. Germline V gives CDR1 ENHRY, CDR2 SYGVKD. J gave up 4 bases and V 0 bases, and 4 bases lay outside the gene matches. The CDR3 has 15 amino acids.

The chain couples TRBV5-1 to TRBJ2-5, with no clear D. Germline loops: CDR1 SGHRS, CDR2 YFSETQ. Trimming left V 6 bases short and J 1 base short, with 7 bases between. This CDR3 region has 12 residues. CDR3 loop: CASTLSQETQYF. The CDR3 region has the DNA TGCGCCAGCACCCTTTCCCAAGAGACCCAGTACTTC.

This clone has only a few counts. The chain joins TRBV27 to TRBJ2-7; 7 bases align to TRBD1. Germline loops: CDR1 MNHEY, CDR2 SMNVEV (reference sequence). This CDR3 is built from 13 residues. V lost 2 bases and J lost 4; bases outside the gene matches: 2. The CDR3 reads CASSLGTAYEQYF. The CDR3 coding sequence is TGTGCCAGCAGTTTAGGGACAGCATACGAGCAGTACTTC.

J is TRBJ1-4 and V is TRBV6-5, with unresolved D. This CDR3 is built from 11 residues. V lost 11 bases and J lost 5, with 9 bases in between. The germline CDR1 and CDR2 sequences are MNHEY and SVGAGI. CDR3 loop: CAGETNEKLFF. As DNA, the CDR3 is TGTGCCGGAGAGACGAATGAAAAACTGTTTTTT.

This sequence joins TRBV5-6 and TRBJ2-7; D gene ambiguous. This CDR3 is 15 amino acids long. Trimming removed 0 bases at V and 3 bases at J, with 13 bases between. Per germline, CDR1 SGHDT and CDR2 YYEEEE. CDR3 region: CASSLEGSRLYEQYF. CDR3 coding DNA: TGTGCCAGCAGCTTGGAAGGTTCACGACTCTACGAGCAGTACTTC.

The rearrangement links TRBV9 to TRBJ2-3; 10 bases map to TRBD2. Germline CDR1 is SGDLS and CDR2 is YYNGEE. The trim removed 3 bases at V and 2 bases at J, leaving 6 bases unmatched. The CDR3 sequence is 16 residues long. In DNA form, the CDR3 reads TGTGCCAGCAGCGCAATCCTAGCGGGGGCCACAGATACGCAGTATTTT. Residues: CASSAILAGATDTQYF.

This chain joins TRBV19 and TRBJ1-3; maybe TRBD1 (5 bases). V shed 3 bases and J shed 0 bases, with 12 bases lying between them. CDR1 and CDR2 from the germline V gene are LNHDA and SQIVND (reference sequence). The CDR3 spans 16 residues. The CDR3 is CASSIFQGLSGNTIYF. The CDR3 coding sequence is TGTGCCAGTAGTATTTTCCAGGGCCTCTCTGGAAACACCATATATTTT.

CDR3 region: CASSELGQGSSSPLHF. CDR3 DNA sequence: TGTGCCAGCAGTGAATTAGGCCAGGGTTCAAGTTCACCCCTCCACTTT. V is TRBV2 and J is TRBJ1-6; possible D gene TRBD1, 5 bases. This CDR3 is 16 amino acids long. Trimming took 2 bases from V and 9 from J, leaving 17 bases between them. Germline V gene sequence: CDR1 SNHLY, CDR2 FYNNEI. Combining the CDR3 with reference TRBV2 and TRBJ1-6 gives the whole variable domain EPEVTQTPSHQVTQMGQEVILRCVPISNHLYFYWYRQILGQKVEFLVSFYNNEISEKSEIFDDQFSVERPDGSNFTLKIRSTKLEDSAMYFCASSELGQGSSSPLHFGNGTRLTVT.

The chain has TRBV2 and TRBJ2-7, with D tentatively TRBD1 (6 bases). V was clipped by 6 bases and J by 3 bases, with 15 bases between them. The germline V gene has CDR1 SNHLY and CDR2 FYNNEI. The CDR3 is made up of 14 amino acids. The CDR3 nucleotides read TGTGCCAGCAGGAGGACAGAGAGCTTCTACGAGCAGTACTTC. This codes for CASRRTESFYEQYF.

V usage is TRBV3-1 (or the pseudogene TRBV3-2) and J usage is TRBJ1-1, with 10 bases aligning to TRBD1. CDR1 and CDR2 from the germline V gene are LGHDT and YNNKEL (reference sequence). CDR3 length: 15 amino acids. V shed 1 base and J 5 bases; nucleotides not matched to a gene: 4. DNA for the CDR3: TGTGCCAGCAGCCAAGCCGGGACAGGGGTGACTGAAGCTTTCTTT. It specifies CASSQAGTGVTEAFF.

The chain uses TRBV29-1 and TRBJ1-1; TRBD1 agrees at 7 bases. After removal of 8 bases from V and 5 bases from J, the junction contained 5 bases not matched to a gene. CDR1 SQVTM and CDR2 ANQGSEA come from the germline V gene. The CDR3 loop spans 11 amino acids. CDR3 protein: CSPQGETEAFF. In DNA, the CDR3 is TGCAGCCCTCAGGGGGAGACTGAAGCTTTCTTT.

This clone was picked up a small number of times. The same CDR3 also results from other DNA sequences found in this sample. J is TRBJ1-5 and V is TRBV4-2; TRBD1 matches at 11 bases. The germline V gene encodes CDR1 LGHNA and CDR2 YNFKEQ. J was trimmed by 5 bases and V by 0 bases; bases with no gene match: 3. This CDR3 spans 16 amino acids. The CDR3 loop is CASSQDRTGGDQPQHF. CDR3 DNA sequence: TGTGCCAGCAGCCAAGATCGGACAGGGGGCGATCAGCCCCAGCATTTT.

This clone appeared once. The DNA of the CDR3 is TGCGCCAGCAGCTTGGTGGGCAATGCCTATGGCTACACCTTC. This encodes CASSLVGNAYGYTF. This chain connects TRBV5-1 to TRBJ1-2; D unclear. Germline CDR1 reads SGHRS; CDR2 reads YFSETQ. V lost 0 bases and J lost 4, with 10 bases in between. The CDR3 spans 14 residues.

The chain has TRBV7-9 and TRBJ2-7; 11 nucleotides line up with TRBD2. V was clipped by 1 base and J by 4 bases; unmatched bases: 3. The CDR3 sequence is 15 residues long. Germline V gives CDR1 SEHNR, CDR2 FQNEAQ (reference sequence). CDR3 coding DNA: TGTGCCAGCAGCTTAGGCCCTAGCGGGGGGTACGAGCAGTACTTC. Amino acids: CASSLGPSGGYEQYF.

V usage is TRBV2 and J usage is TRBJ2-7; D ambiguous. Trimming pared 6 bases from V and 0 bases from J, leaving 9 bases between. CDR1 is SNHLY and CDR2 is FYNNEI in the germline V gene. This CDR3 region has 13 residues. The CDR3 sequence is CASRNGFSYEQYF. The CDR3, as DNA: TGTGCCAGCAGGAACGGGTTCTCCTACGAGCAGTACTTC.

In the case of this clone: Other DNA sequences in the sample encode the same CDR3. V gene TRBV19 combines with J gene TRBJ1-4; D may be TRBD1 (6 bases). With 1 base removed from V and 5 bases from J, the gap between germline ends came to 11 bases. The CDR3 contains 15 residues. The germline CDR1 and CDR2 sequences are LNHDA and SQIVND (reference sequence). The CDR3 region is CASSIGGQSNEKLFF. The CDR3 nucleotides are TGTGCCAGTAGTATAGGTGGACAGAGCAATGAAAAACTGTTTTTT.